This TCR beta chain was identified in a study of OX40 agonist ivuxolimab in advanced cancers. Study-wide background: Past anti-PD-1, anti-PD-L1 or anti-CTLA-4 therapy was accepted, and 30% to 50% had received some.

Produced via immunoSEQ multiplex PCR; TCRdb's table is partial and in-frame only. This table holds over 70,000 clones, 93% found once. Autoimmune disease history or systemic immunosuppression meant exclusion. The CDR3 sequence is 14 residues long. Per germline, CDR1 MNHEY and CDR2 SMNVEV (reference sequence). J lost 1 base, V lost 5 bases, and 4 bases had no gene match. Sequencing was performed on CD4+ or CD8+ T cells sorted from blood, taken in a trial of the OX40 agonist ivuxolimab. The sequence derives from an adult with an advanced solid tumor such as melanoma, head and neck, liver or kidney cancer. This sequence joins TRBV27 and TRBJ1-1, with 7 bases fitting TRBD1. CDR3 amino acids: CASSIGGSNTEAFF. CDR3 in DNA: TGTGCCAGCAGTATAGGGGGCTCGAACACTGAAGCTTTCTTT.